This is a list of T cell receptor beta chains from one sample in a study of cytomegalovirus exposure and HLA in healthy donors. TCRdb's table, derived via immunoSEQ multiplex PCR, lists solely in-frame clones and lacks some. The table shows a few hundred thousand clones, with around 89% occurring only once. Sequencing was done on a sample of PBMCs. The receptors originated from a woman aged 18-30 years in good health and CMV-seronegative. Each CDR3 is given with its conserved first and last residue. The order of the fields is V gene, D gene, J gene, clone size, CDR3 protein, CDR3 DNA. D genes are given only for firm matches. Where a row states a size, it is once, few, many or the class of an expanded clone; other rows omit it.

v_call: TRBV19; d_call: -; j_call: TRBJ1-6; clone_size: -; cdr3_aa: CASSMGGDYGSPLHF; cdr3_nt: TGTGCCAGTAGTATGGGAGGGGACTACGGTTCACCCCTCCACTTT
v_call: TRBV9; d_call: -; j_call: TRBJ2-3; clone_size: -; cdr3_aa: CASSVGQSSRWDTQYF; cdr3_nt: TGTGCCAGCAGCGTAGGACAGAGCTCGCGGTGGGATACGCAGTATTTT
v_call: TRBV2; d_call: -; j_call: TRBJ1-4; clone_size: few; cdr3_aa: CASTPTINEKLFF; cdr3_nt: TGTGCCAGCACTCCGACAATTAATGAAAAACTGTTTTTT
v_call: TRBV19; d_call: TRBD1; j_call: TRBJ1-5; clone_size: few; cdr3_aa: CASSVTGPYQPQHF; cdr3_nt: TGTGCCAGTAGTGTGACAGGGCCCTATCAGCCCCAGCATTTT
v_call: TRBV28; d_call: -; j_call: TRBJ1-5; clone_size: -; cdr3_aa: CASRPGSGSNQPQHF; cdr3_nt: TGTGCCAGCCGACCGGGGAGCGGGAGCAATCAGCCCCAGCATTTT
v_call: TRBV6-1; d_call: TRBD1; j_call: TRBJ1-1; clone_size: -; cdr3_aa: CATDTPGGNTEAFF; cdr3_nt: TGTGCCACCGATACACCAGGGGGCAACACTGAAGCTTTCTTT
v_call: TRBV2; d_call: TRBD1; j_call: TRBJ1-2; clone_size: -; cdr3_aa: CASSGDSRNYGYTF; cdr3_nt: TGTGCCAGCAGTGGGGACAGTAGGAACTATGGCTACACCTTC
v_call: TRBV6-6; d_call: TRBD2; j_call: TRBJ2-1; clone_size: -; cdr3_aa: CASTKVSSGVGNEQFF; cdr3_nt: TGTGCCAGCACCAAAGTTTCTAGCGGGGTGGGAAATGAGCAGTTCTTC
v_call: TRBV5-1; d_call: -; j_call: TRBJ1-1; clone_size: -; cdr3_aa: CASSFMANTEAFF; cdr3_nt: TGCGCCAGCAGCTTCATGGCGAACACTGAAGCTTTCTTT
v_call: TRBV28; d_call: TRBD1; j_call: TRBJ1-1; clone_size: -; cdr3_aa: CASSDMTGRNTEAFF; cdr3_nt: TGTGCCAGCAGCGACATGACAGGGCGGAACACTGAAGCTTTCTTT
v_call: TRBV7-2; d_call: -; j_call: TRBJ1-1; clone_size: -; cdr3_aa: CASSGIDRTEAFF; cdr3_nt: TGTGCCAGCAGCGGGATAGACAGGACTGAAGCTTTCTTT
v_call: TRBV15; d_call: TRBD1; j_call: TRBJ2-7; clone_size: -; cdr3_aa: CATSRGTGGEVQYF; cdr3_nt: TGTGCCACCAGCAGAGGGACAGGGGGGGAGGTGCAGTACTTC
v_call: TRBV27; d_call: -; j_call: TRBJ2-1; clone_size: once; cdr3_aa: CASSLLPILSSYNEQFF; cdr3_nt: TGTGCCAGCAGTTTACTGCCTATCCTAAGCTCCTACAATGAGCAGTTCTTC
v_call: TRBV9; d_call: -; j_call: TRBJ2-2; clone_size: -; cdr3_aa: CASSPRQTNTGELFF; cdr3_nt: TGTGCCAGCAGCCCCCGACAGACGAACACCGGGGAGCTGTTTTTT
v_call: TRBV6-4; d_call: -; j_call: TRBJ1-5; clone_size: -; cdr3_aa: CASSPYVRSNQPQHF; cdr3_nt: TGTGCCAGCAGCCCTTATGTGCGGAGCAATCAGCCCCAGCATTTT
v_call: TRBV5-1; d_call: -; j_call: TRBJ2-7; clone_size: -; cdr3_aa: CASTGDPSYEQYF; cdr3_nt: TGCGCCAGCACAGGGGACCCCAGCTACGAGCAGTACTTC
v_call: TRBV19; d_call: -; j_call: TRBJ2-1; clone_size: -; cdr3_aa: CAFCCGEQFF; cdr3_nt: TGTGCGTTTTGTTGCGGTGAGCAGTTCTTC
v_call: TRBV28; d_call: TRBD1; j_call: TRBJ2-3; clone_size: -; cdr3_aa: CASSRQGSYNTQYF; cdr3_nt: TGTGCCAGCAGTCGACAGGGTTCCTACAATACGCAGTATTTT
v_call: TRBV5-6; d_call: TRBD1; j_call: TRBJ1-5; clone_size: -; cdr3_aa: CASSFFRQGVINQPQHF; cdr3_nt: TGTGCCAGCAGCTTTTTTAGACAGGGCGTTATAAATCAGCCCCAGCATTTT
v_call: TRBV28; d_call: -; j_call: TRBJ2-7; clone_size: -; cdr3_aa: CATRKGTSYEQYF; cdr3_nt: TGTGCCACCAGAAAAGGGACAAGCTACGAGCAGTACTTC